This T cell receptor (beta chain) was observed in a study of cytomegalovirus exposure and HLA in healthy donors. CDR1 is SGHRS and CDR2 is YFSETQ in the germline V gene. The V gene end was trimmed by 6 bases and the J gene end by 3 bases; junction bases not matched to a gene: 2. The CDR3 consists of 13 residues. Sampled while nominally healthy, donors likely had unrecorded immune exposures. Study outcomes and limitations: Researchers catalogued some 160 TCR beta chains as cytomegalovirus-associated. At a 0.05 false discovery rate, a later analysis found 16,951 TCR beta sequences to be associated with HLA alleles. Cytomegalovirus status was reportedly diagnosed by the classifier with high sensitivity and specificity.

The PCR ran on 60 Vbeta and 13 Jbeta primers. Data came from immunoSEQ multiplex PCR; TCRdb stores just in-frame clones and leaves some out. The table lists 160,000 or so clones, approximately 80% of them singletons, with roughly 7% in the top ten. Comment on this clone: Its antigen is unknown.

The chain carries TRBV5-1 and TRBJ1-4; 7 bases line up with TRBD1. This sequence originates from a woman aged 40 to 55 in good health and CMV-seropositive. The source material was PBMCs. This chain's CDR3 is CASTRGSNEKLFF. The CDR3, as DNA: TGCGCCAGCACCAGGGGGTCTAATGAAAAACTGTTTTTT.